This TCR beta chain emerged from a study of T-cell reconstitution after alpha-beta-depleted transplantation in children. Study conclusions and caveats: Surviving recipient cells, namely T cells and thymic progenitors, were the source of high day-60 TCRbeta diversity in some patients. About two months after transplant, alpha-beta T cells reportedly came from several hundred expanded graft clones. T-cell numbers and diversity one year post-transplant derived largely from freshly generated T cells.

The germline CDR1 and CDR2 sequences are SGHDT and YYEEEE. V gave up 6 bases and J gave up 4 bases; unmatched junction bases: 5. The CDR3 covers 13 residues. Construction of the TCRbeta library involved unique molecular identifiers. Via MiXCR, TCRdb re-called the PCR reads, giving one row per CDR3 protein. Of fewer than 550,000 distinct CDR3 sequences listed, about an eighth are singletons. On this clonotype itself: The antigen is unknown.

Sequenced material: PBMCs, mostly from graft donor cells, taken 180 days after TCRalphabeta/CD19-depleted stem cell transplant. The gene calls are TRBV5-6 and TRBJ2-5, with 8 nucleotides matching TRBD1. This TCR came from a female patient between 2 and 15 years old who had a stem cell transplant for aplastic anemia, so the T cells may come from the graft donor. CDR3 sequence: CASNRQGRETQYF. The CDR3 nucleotides read TGTGCCAGCAACAGACAGGGGAGAGAGACCCAGTACTTC.